The 6 T cell receptor beta chains in this list originate from one sample, sequenced in a study of blood T cell repertoires in COVID-19. The repertoire was sequenced with immunoSEQ multiplex PCR; TCRdb's copy has only in-frame clones and lacks some. The table includes under 450,000 clones, over 80% detected once. The sample comprised PBMCs or T cells enriched from blood (not recorded which). The receptors were gathered from a woman between 45 and 60 years old who had recovered from COVID-19.

The chain employs TRBV7-3 and TRBJ1-2; D remains unclear. Trimming pared 0 bases from V and 8 bases from J, leaving 10 bases between. In germline, CDR1 is SGHTA, CDR2 FQGTGA. The CDR3 contains 13 residues. As DNA, the CDR3 is TGTGCCAGCAGCTTAACGAGCGGAGTGGGCTACACCTTC. It specifies CASSLTSGVGYTF.

The chain recombines TRBV15 with TRBJ1-1; unclear D gene. The V gene's germline CDR1 is LNHNV and CDR2 YYDKDF (reference sequence). CDR3 length equals 13 residues. Trimming took 3 bases from V and 6 from J, leaving 11 bases between them. CDR3 in amino acids: CATSRAAIAEAFF. CDR3 in DNA: TGTGCCACCAGCAGGGCGGCCATTGCTGAAGCTTTCTTT.

The CDR3 spells CASQRDGSSYNEQFF. The CDR3 nucleotides are TGTGCCAGCCAGCGGGACGGTAGCTCCTACAATGAGCAGTTCTTC. This chain joins TRBV6-4 and TRBJ2-1, with TRBD2 identical over 7 bases. The length of the CDR3 is 15 residues. CDR1 and CDR2 (germline): MRHNA, SNTAGT. J lost 0 bases, V lost 8 bases, and 7 bases had no gene match.

This chain links TRBV7-9 with TRBJ2-7, with D perhaps matching TRBD1 (6 bases). This CDR3 region has 15 residues. Trimming left V 1 base short and J 2 bases short, with 12 bases between. Germline V lookup: CDR1 SEHNR, CDR2 FQNEAQ (reference sequence). CDR3 coding DNA: TGTGCCAGCAGCTTAGGGGCACAGGGTACCTACGAGCAGTACTTC. This encodes CASSLGAQGTYEQYF.

The V call is TRBV7-9, the J call TRBJ1-4; TRBD1 matches at 7 bases. After removal of 4 bases from V and 3 bases from J, the junction contained 5 bases not matched to a gene. CDR3 length equals 15 residues. From germline, CDR1 is SEHNR and CDR2 FQNEAQ (reference sequence). The CDR3 region has the DNA TGTGCCAGCAGCTCAACAGGGGTTCCTAATGAAAAACTGTTTTTT. Encoded protein: CASSSTGVPNEKLFF.

J is TRBJ2-7 and V is TRBV28; 9 positions match TRBD1. The trim removed 2 bases at V and 5 bases at J, leaving 7 bases unmatched. CDR3 size: 15 residues. In germline, CDR1 is MDHEN, CDR2 SYDVKM. The CDR3 here is CASSLHPGTGNEQYF. The CDR3 coding sequence is TGTGCCAGCAGTTTACACCCCGGGACAGGGAACGAGCAGTACTTC.